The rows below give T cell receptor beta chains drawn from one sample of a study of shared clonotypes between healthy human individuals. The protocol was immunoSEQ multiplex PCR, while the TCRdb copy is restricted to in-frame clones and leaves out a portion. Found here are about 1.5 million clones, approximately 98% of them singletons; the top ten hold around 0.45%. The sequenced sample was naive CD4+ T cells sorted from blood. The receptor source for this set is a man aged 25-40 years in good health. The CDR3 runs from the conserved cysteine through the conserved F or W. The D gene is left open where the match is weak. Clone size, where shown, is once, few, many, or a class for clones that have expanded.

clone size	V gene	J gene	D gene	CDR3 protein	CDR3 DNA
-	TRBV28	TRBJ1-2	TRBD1	CASRGQGAYGYTF	TGTGCCAGCAGGGGACAGGGCGCCTATGGCTACACCTTC
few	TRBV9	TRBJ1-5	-	CASSKSQADQPQHF	TGTGCCAGCAGCAAAAGCCAGGCGGATCAGCCCCAGCATTTT
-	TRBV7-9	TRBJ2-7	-	CASSFSGSQYF	TGTGCCAGCAGCTTTTCGGGGTCGCAGTACTTC
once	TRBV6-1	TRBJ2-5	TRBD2	CASRRVAGGETQYF	TGTGCCAGCAGGAGGGTAGCGGGAGGGGAGACCCAGTACTTC
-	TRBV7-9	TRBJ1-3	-	CASSLEGLGNTIYF	TGTGCCAGCAGCTTAGAAGGACTTGGAAACACCATATATTTT
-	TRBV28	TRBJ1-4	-	CASSVNEKLFF	TGTGCCAGCAGTGTCAATGAAAAACTGTTTTTT
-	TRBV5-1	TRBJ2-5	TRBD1	CASGETGEETQYF	TGCGCCAGCGGGGAGACAGGGGAGGAGACCCAGTACTTC
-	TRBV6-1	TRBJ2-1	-	CASRRGSSYNEQFF	TGTGCCAGCAGGAGAGGGAGCTCCTACAATGAGCAGTTCTTC
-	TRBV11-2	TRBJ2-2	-	CASSGWAAAGTGELFF	TGTGCCAGCAGCGGGTGGGCGGCAGCAGGAACCGGGGAGCTGTTTTTT
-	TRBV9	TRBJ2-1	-	CASSAREAIPQGHHEQFF	TGTGCCAGCAGCGCCAGAGAGGCTATCCCCCAGGGCCACCATGAGCAGTTCTTC
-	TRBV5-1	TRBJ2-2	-	CASSYDRRGNTGELFF	TGCGCCAGCAGCTATGACAGGAGGGGCAACACCGGGGAGCTGTTTTTT
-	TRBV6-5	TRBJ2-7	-	CASSYDPYEQYF	TGTGCCAGCAGTTACGATCCCTACGAGCAGTACTTC
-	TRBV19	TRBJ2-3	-	CASSNRIGYTDTQYF	TGTGCCAGTAGTAACCGTATCGGATACACAGATACGCAGTATTTT
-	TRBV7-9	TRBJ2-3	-	CASSLGTGGAQYF	TGTGCCAGCAGCTTGGGGACTGGCGGGGCGCAGTATTTT
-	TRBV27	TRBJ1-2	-	CASSFSGGNRAGYGYTF	TGTGCCAGCAGTTTCTCTGGGGGGAACAGGGCCGGCTATGGCTACACCTTC
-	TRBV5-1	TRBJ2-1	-	CASSLAEFF	TGCGCCAGCAGCCTTGCGGAGTTCTTC
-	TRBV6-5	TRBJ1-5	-	CASRPGNILNQPQHF	TGTGCCAGCAGACCCGGGAACATACTCAATCAGCCCCAGCATTTT
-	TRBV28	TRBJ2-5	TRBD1	CASSSGQDQETQYF	TGTGCCAGCAGTTCCGGACAGGATCAAGAGACCCAGTACTTC
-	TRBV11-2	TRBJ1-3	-	CASSNRRGDSSGNTIYF	TGTGCCAGCAGCAACCGGCGGGGTGACAGCTCTGGAAACACCATATATTTT
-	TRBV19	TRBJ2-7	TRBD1	CASMTGTGYSYEQYF	TGTGCCTCAATGACCGGGACAGGCTACTCCTACGAGCAGTACTTC
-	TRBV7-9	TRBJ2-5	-	CASSPSSAETQYF	TGTGCCAGCAGCCCCTCGTCGGCCGAGACCCAGTACTTC
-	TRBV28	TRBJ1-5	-	CASSLWAGRGNQPQHF	TGTGCCAGCAGTTTATGGGCCGGGAGGGGCAATCAGCCCCAGCATTTT
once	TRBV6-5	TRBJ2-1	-	CASSTGLLTYNEQFF	TGTGCCAGCAGCACGGGACTCCTAACCTACAATGAGCAGTTCTTC
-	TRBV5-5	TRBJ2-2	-	CASSPRAVNTGELFF	TGTGCCAGCAGCCCCCGAGCAGTGAACACCGGGGAGCTGTTTTTT
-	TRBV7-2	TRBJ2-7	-	CASSLVPGSYEQYF	TGTGCCAGCAGCTTAGTTCCTGGATCGTACGAGCAGTACTTC
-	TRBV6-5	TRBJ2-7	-	CASSRGSEQYF	TGTGCCAGCAGCCGCGGGTCAGAGCAGTACTTC
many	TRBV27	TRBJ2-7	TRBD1	CASSLQGANYEQYF	TGTGCCAGCAGCCTCCAGGGGGCAAACTACGAGCAGTACTTC
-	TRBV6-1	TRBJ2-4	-	CASSEGGGWGNIQYF	TGTGCCAGCAGTGAAGGAGGAGGATGGGGGAACATTCAGTACTTC
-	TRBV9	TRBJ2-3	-	CASSVRPPGRETLTDTQYF	TGTGCCAGCAGCGTACGGCCCCCCGGACGAGAGACACTCACAGATACGCAGTATTTT
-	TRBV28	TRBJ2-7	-	CASSLSTTLFGVRPYEQYF	TGTGCCAGCAGTTTGAGCACGACTCTCTTCGGGGTTAGGCCCTACGAGCAGTACTTC
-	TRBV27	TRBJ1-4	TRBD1	CASSRDRGLWEKLFF	TGTGCCAGCAGCAGGGACAGGGGGCTCTGGGAAAAACTGTTTTTT
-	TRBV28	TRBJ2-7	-	CASSPPGVSYEQYF	TGTGCCAGCAGTCCCCCAGGGGTCTCCTACGAGCAGTACTTC
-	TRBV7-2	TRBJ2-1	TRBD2	CASSLFSGRGEQFF	TGTGCCAGCAGCTTATTTAGCGGGAGAGGTGAGCAGTTCTTC
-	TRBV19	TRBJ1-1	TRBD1	CASRDRGNTEAFF	TGTGCCAGTAGGGACAGGGGTAACACTGAAGCTTTCTTT
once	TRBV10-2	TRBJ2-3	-	CASRKNQGSDTQYF	TGCGCCAGCAGAAAAAATCAGGGTTCTGATACGCAGTATTTT
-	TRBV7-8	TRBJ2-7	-	CASSSRPSEQYF	TGTGCCAGCAGCTCCCGACCCAGCGAGCAGTACTTC
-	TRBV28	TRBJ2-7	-	CASSPVGIGIPYEQYF	TGTGCCAGCAGTCCAGTTGGCATCGGGATACCCTACGAGCAGTACTTC
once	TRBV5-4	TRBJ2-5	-	CASSLGSAQETQYF	TGTGCCAGCAGCTTGGGGTCAGCCCAAGAGACCCAGTACTTC
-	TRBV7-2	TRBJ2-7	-	CASSLAVGLAYEQYF	TGTGCCAGCAGCTTAGCGGTCGGGCTCGCCTACGAGCAGTACTTC
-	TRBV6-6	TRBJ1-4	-	CASSYSWGGREKLFF	TGTGCCAGCAGTTACTCATGGGGAGGAAGAGAAAAACTGTTTTTT
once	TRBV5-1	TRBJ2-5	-	CASSLAGVPETQYF	TGCGCCAGCAGCTTGGCTGGGGTCCCGGAGACCCAGTACTTC
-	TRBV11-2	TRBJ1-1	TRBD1	CASSIRDRSQAFF	TGTGCCAGCAGCATCCGGGACAGGTCACAAGCTTTCTTT
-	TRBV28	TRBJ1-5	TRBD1	CASSFPGTDYQPQHF	TGTGCCAGCAGTTTCCCCGGGACAGACTATCAGCCCCAGCATTTT
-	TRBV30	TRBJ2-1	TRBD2	CAWSVSLAGDYNEQFF	TGTGCCTGGAGTGTCAGTCTAGCGGGGGACTACAATGAGCAGTTCTTC
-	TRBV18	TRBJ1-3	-	CASSPQGRNSGNTIYF	TGTGCCAGCTCACCGCAGGGACGGAACTCTGGAAACACCATATATTTT
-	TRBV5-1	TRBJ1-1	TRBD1	CASSSPPGQGTNTEAFF	TGCGCCAGCAGCTCTCCCCCGGGACAGGGGACTAACACTGAAGCTTTCTTT
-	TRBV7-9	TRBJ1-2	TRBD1	CASSPGDRSRVSYTF	TGTGCCAGCAGCCCGGGGGACAGGTCCCGCGTAAGCTACACCTTC
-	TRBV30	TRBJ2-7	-	CAYQRSSYEQYF	TGTGCCTACCAAAGGAGCTCCTACGAGCAGTACTTC
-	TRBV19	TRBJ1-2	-	CASSIGVYYGYTF	TGTGCCAGTAGTATAGGGGTTTACTATGGCTACACCTTC
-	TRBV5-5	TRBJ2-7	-	CASSLEVLYEQYF	TGTGCCAGCAGCTTGGAGGTCCTCTACGAGCAGTACTTC
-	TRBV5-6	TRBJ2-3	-	CASSLGPARDTQYF	TGTGCCAGCAGCTTGGGGCCGGCGAGGGATACGCAGTATTTT
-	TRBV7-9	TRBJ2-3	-	CASSRDFTSQYF	TGTGCCAGCAGCCGAGATTTTACTTCGCAGTATTTT
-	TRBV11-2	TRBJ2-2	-	CASSLASPNTGELFF	TGTGCCAGCAGCTTAGCCAGCCCGAACACCGGGGAGCTGTTTTTT
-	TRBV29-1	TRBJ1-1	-	CSVGMNTEAFF	TGCAGCGTTGGGATGAACACTGAAGCTTTCTTT
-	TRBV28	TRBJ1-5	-	CASSLLGDNYSNQPQHF	TGTGCCAGCAGTTTGTTAGGGGACAACTATAGCAATCAGCCCCAGCATTTT
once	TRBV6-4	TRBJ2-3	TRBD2	CASSRLAGVFTDTQYF	TGTGCCAGCAGCCGACTAGCGGGAGTTTTTACAGATACGCAGTATTTT
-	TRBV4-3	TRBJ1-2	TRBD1	CASSQAWDRAGYTF	TGCGCCAGCAGCCAAGCTTGGGACAGGGCTGGCTACACCTTC